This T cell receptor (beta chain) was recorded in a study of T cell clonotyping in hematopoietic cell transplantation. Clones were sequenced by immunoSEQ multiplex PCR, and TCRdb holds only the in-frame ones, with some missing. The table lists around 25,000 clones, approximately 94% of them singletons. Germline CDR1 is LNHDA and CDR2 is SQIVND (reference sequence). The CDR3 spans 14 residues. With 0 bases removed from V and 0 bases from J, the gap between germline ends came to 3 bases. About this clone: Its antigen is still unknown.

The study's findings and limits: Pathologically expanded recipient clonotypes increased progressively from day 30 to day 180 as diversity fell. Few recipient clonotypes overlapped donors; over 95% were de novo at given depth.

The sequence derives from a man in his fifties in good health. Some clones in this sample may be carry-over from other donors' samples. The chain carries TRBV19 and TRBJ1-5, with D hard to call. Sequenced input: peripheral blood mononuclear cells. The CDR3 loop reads CASSIEGSNQPQHF. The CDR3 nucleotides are TGTGCCAGTAGTATAGAGGGTAGCAATCAGCCCCAGCATTTT.